These T cell receptor beta chains were read from a single sample in a study of blood T cell repertoires in COVID-19. Repertoires were generated with immunoSEQ multiplex PCR, while TCRdb's copy carries only in-frame clones and drops some. Of 450,000 or so clones listed, nearly 90% are singletons. Sequenced material: peripheral blood. Receptor source: a young man with COVID-19, enrolled during active disease. Each CDR3 is given with its conserved first and last residue. A D gene is named only where the DNA matches it firmly. Only part of the rows carry a size: once, few, many, or a class if the clone is expanded.

J gene: TRBJ2-7; V gene: TRBV3-1/TRBV3-2; clone size: -; D gene: -; CDR3 protein: CASSQLAGIHEQYF; CDR3 DNA: TGTGCCAGCAGCCAGTTGGCAGGGATCCACGAGCAGTACTTC
J gene: TRBJ2-7; V gene: TRBV29-1; clone size: -; D gene: -; CDR3 protein: CSVHAAAGKMIEQYF; CDR3 DNA: TGCAGCGTTCACGCCGCGGCCGGGAAGATGATCGAGCAGTACTTC
J gene: TRBJ2-5; V gene: TRBV5-1; clone size: -; D gene: TRBD2; CDR3 protein: CASRDYPTYQETQYF; CDR3 DNA: TGCGCCAGCCGGGACTACCCTACGTACCAAGAGACCCAGTACTTC
J gene: TRBJ2-1; V gene: TRBV30; clone size: -; D gene: TRBD2; CDR3 protein: CAWSVLAGAGEQFF; CDR3 DNA: TGTGCCTGGAGTGTGTTAGCGGGAGCGGGTGAGCAGTTCTTC
J gene: TRBJ1-1; V gene: TRBV5-1; clone size: -; D gene: -; CDR3 protein: CASSLGTGGGTEAFF; CDR3 DNA: TGCGCCAGCAGCTTGGGTACGGGGGGCGGCACTGAAGCTTTCTTT
J gene: TRBJ2-1; V gene: TRBV24-1; clone size: -; D gene: -; CDR3 protein: CATSDPAGETGDEQFF; CDR3 DNA: TGTGCCACCAGTGATCCGGCGGGGGAGACAGGGGATGAGCAGTTCTTC
J gene: TRBJ1-2; V gene: TRBV3-1/TRBV3-2; clone size: -; D gene: -; CDR3 protein: CASSPQNLISPWSPYGYTF; CDR3 DNA: TGTGCCAGCAGCCCCCAAAACTTAATCTCACCTTGGAGCCCTTATGGCTACACCTTC
J gene: TRBJ1-6; V gene: TRBV20-1; clone size: -; D gene: -; CDR3 protein: CAGREGSPLHF; CDR3 DNA: TGCGCGGGCAGGGAGGGTTCACCCCTCCACTTT
J gene: TRBJ1-1; V gene: TRBV7-8; clone size: -; D gene: TRBD1; CDR3 protein: CASSLERQGLTEAFF; CDR3 DNA: TGTGCCAGCAGCTTGGAACGACAGGGTCTCACTGAAGCTTTCTTT
J gene: TRBJ2-3; V gene: TRBV30; clone size: -; D gene: -; CDR3 protein: CAWSLKGLIRTDTQYF; CDR3 DNA: TGTGCCTGGAGCCTAAAAGGACTAATCCGCACAGATACGCAGTATTTT
J gene: TRBJ1-3; V gene: TRBV6-5; clone size: -; D gene: -; CDR3 protein: CASGPKGNTIYF; CDR3 DNA: TGTGCCAGCGGCCCAAAAGGAAACACCATATATTTT
J gene: TRBJ2-7; V gene: TRBV11-2; clone size: once; D gene: TRBD2; CDR3 protein: CASSSGLAGGLNEQYF; CDR3 DNA: TGTGCCAGCAGCTCGGGACTAGCGGGGGGGCTCAACGAGCAGTACTTC
J gene: TRBJ2-5; V gene: TRBV19; clone size: -; D gene: -; CDR3 protein: CASSLFGQPQETQYF; CDR3 DNA: TGTGCCAGTAGTTTGTTCGGACAACCCCAAGAGACCCAGTACTTC
J gene: TRBJ2-7; V gene: TRBV4-1; clone size: -; D gene: TRBD1; CDR3 protein: CASSQGKGTGETYEQYF; CDR3 DNA: TGCGCCAGCAGCCAAGGAAAAGGGACAGGGGAGACCTACGAGCAGTACTTC
J gene: TRBJ2-3; V gene: TRBV5-4; clone size: -; D gene: TRBD2; CDR3 protein: CASSRSTGGTDTQYF; CDR3 DNA: TGTGCCAGCAGCAGGTCTACGGGGGGAACAGATACGCAGTATTTT
J gene: TRBJ1-2; V gene: TRBV2; clone size: few; D gene: TRBD1; CDR3 protein: CAILRQGLNYGYTF; CDR3 DNA: TGTGCCATCCTACGACAGGGGCTTAACTATGGCTACACCTTC
J gene: TRBJ1-1; V gene: TRBV5-8; clone size: -; D gene: -; CDR3 protein: CASSFTANTEAFF; CDR3 DNA: TGTGCCAGCAGCTTTACAGCGAACACTGAAGCTTTCTTT
J gene: TRBJ1-5; V gene: TRBV2; clone size: -; D gene: -; CDR3 protein: CASSGESWSYSNQPQHF; CDR3 DNA: TGTGCCAGCAGTGGGGAGTCGTGGTCCTATAGCAATCAGCCCCAGCATTTT
J gene: TRBJ2-3; V gene: TRBV30; clone size: -; D gene: -; CDR3 protein: CAWSVTTSTDTQYF; CDR3 DNA: TGTGCCTGGAGTGTCACCACAAGCACAGATACGCAGTATTTT
J gene: TRBJ2-7; V gene: TRBV7-8; clone size: -; D gene: -; CDR3 protein: CASSNRDHSYEQYF; CDR3 DNA: TGTGCCAGCAGCAACAGGGACCACTCCTACGAGCAGTACTTC
J gene: TRBJ2-7; V gene: TRBV30; clone size: -; D gene: -; CDR3 protein: CAWRRSAPGSYEQYF; CDR3 DNA: TGTGCCTGGAGGAGATCGGCCCCAGGCTCCTACGAGCAGTACTTC
J gene: TRBJ2-7; V gene: TRBV7-9; clone size: -; D gene: -; CDR3 protein: CASSSAGLGGEQYF; CDR3 DNA: TGTGCCAGCAGCTCCGCGGGCCTCGGAGGAGAGCAGTACTTC
J gene: TRBJ1-2; V gene: TRBV5-1; clone size: -; D gene: -; CDR3 protein: CASSPDGGNYGYTF; CDR3 DNA: TGCGCCAGCAGCCCGGACGGCGGGAACTATGGCTACACCTTC
J gene: TRBJ2-7; V gene: TRBV3-1/TRBV3-2; clone size: few; D gene: -; CDR3 protein: CASSQDRAYEQYF; CDR3 DNA: TGTGCCAGCAGCCAAGATCGCGCCTACGAGCAGTACTTC
J gene: TRBJ1-2; V gene: TRBV6-6; clone size: -; D gene: -; CDR3 protein: CASSYDGGSLNYGYTF; CDR3 DNA: TGTGCCAGCAGTTATGATGGGGGGAGTTTGAACTATGGCTACACCTTC
J gene: TRBJ1-4; V gene: TRBV19; clone size: -; D gene: -; CDR3 protein: CASSIVTAGEEKLFF; CDR3 DNA: TGTGCCAGTAGTATAGTAACTGCAGGGGAGGAAAAACTGTTTTTT
J gene: TRBJ2-7; V gene: TRBV3-1/TRBV3-2; clone size: -; D gene: -; CDR3 protein: CASSQDPGTSIYEQYF; CDR3 DNA: TGTGCCAGCAGCCAAGACCCAGGGACATCTATCTACGAGCAGTACTTC
J gene: TRBJ1-2; V gene: TRBV6-1; clone size: -; D gene: TRBD1; CDR3 protein: CASSEADRGRGYTF; CDR3 DNA: TGTGCCAGCAGTGAGGCGGACAGGGGACGGGGCTACACCTTC
J gene: TRBJ1-5; V gene: TRBV6-1; clone size: -; D gene: TRBD1; CDR3 protein: CASSEHRQGARQPQHF; CDR3 DNA: TGTGCCAGCAGTGAACACCGACAGGGGGCTCGGCAGCCCCAGCATTTT
J gene: TRBJ1-4; V gene: TRBV10-1; clone size: -; D gene: TRBD1; CDR3 protein: CASSDGTGQKLFF; CDR3 DNA: TGCGCCAGCAGTGACGGGACAGGGCAAAAACTGTTTTTT
J gene: TRBJ2-5; V gene: TRBV10-2; clone size: -; D gene: -; CDR3 protein: CASSEGAVETQYF; CDR3 DNA: TGCGCCAGCAGTGAGGGAGCAGTTGAGACCCAGTACTTC
J gene: TRBJ1-1; V gene: TRBV24-1; clone size: -; D gene: TRBD1; CDR3 protein: CATSPGVGQGIYNTEAFF; CDR3 DNA: TGTGCCACCAGTCCCGGGGTGGGACAGGGGATTTATAACACTGAAGCTTTCTTT
J gene: TRBJ2-7; V gene: TRBV28; clone size: -; D gene: -; CDR3 protein: CASSLFSGSYEQYF; CDR3 DNA: TGTGCCAGCAGTTTATTTTCAGGCTCCTACGAGCAGTACTTC
J gene: TRBJ2-3; V gene: TRBV27; clone size: -; D gene: -; CDR3 protein: CASTDGGRTDTQYF; CDR3 DNA: TGTGCCAGCACCGATGGGGGCCGCACAGATACGCAGTATTTT
J gene: TRBJ1-3; V gene: TRBV12-5; clone size: once; D gene: TRBD1; CDR3 protein: CASGLEYSGTEKPGNTIYF; CDR3 DNA: TGTGCTAGTGGTTTGGAGTACTCCGGGACAGAGAAACCTGGAAACACCATATATTTT
J gene: TRBJ2-2; V gene: TRBV5-1; clone size: -; D gene: -; CDR3 protein: CASSPLRSGTGELFF; CDR3 DNA: TGCGCCAGCAGCCCTCTACGGAGTGGCACCGGGGAGCTGTTTTTT
J gene: TRBJ2-4; V gene: TRBV7-8; clone size: -; D gene: -; CDR3 protein: CASSFEGDYIQYF; CDR3 DNA: TGTGCCAGCAGCTTCGAGGGTGATTACATTCAGTACTTC
J gene: TRBJ2-1; V gene: TRBV29-1; clone size: -; D gene: TRBD2; CDR3 protein: CSAYTADGSGKQYNEQFF; CDR3 DNA: TGCAGCGCCTACACCGCGGATGGAAGCGGGAAACAATACAATGAGCAGTTCTTC
J gene: TRBJ1-1; V gene: TRBV7-8; clone size: many; D gene: TRBD1; CDR3 protein: CASSLATQGRKTEAFF; CDR3 DNA: TGTGCCAGCAGCTTAGCGACACAGGGGAGAAAAACTGAAGCTTTCTTT
J gene: TRBJ2-3; V gene: TRBV15; clone size: few; D gene: -; CDR3 protein: CATSTADYTDTQYF; CDR3 DNA: TGTGCCACCAGCACGGCGGACTACACAGATACGCAGTATTTT
J gene: TRBJ2-7; V gene: TRBV7-8; clone size: -; D gene: TRBD1; CDR3 protein: CASSFYTSGTGSSYEQYF; CDR3 DNA: TGTGCCAGCAGCTTTTATACATCCGGGACAGGGAGCTCCTACGAGCAGTACTTC
J gene: TRBJ2-5; V gene: TRBV2; clone size: -; D gene: TRBD1; CDR3 protein: CASSLQGIETQYF; CDR3 DNA: TGTGCCAGCAGTCTACAGGGGATTGAGACCCAGTACTTC
J gene: TRBJ2-3; V gene: TRBV24-1; clone size: -; D gene: TRBD2; CDR3 protein: CATSDGLGPDTQYF; CDR3 DNA: TGTGCCACCAGTGATGGACTAGGACCAGATACGCAGTATTTT
J gene: TRBJ1-6; V gene: TRBV19; clone size: -; D gene: -; CDR3 protein: CASNNRESYNSPLHF; CDR3 DNA: TGTGCCAGTAACAACAGGGAAAGCTATAATTCACCCCTCCACTTT
J gene: TRBJ2-5; V gene: TRBV5-1; clone size: once; D gene: TRBD2; CDR3 protein: CASSPPRGERGETQYF; CDR3 DNA: TGCGCCAGCAGCCCTCCGCGGGGGGAGAGAGGAGAGACCCAGTACTTC
J gene: TRBJ2-7; V gene: TRBV2; clone size: -; D gene: TRBD2; CDR3 protein: CASSEGGFFGYEQYF; CDR3 DNA: TGTGCCAGCAGTGAGGGAGGGTTCTTCGGCTACGAGCAGTACTTC
J gene: TRBJ1-5; V gene: TRBV2; clone size: once; D gene: TRBD1; CDR3 protein: CASSESRDRGYTAQHF; CDR3 DNA: TGTGCCAGCAGTGAATCCCGGGACAGGGGATATACGGCCCAGCATTTT
J gene: TRBJ2-1; V gene: TRBV2; clone size: -; D gene: -; CDR3 protein: CASSDERSSYNEQFF; CDR3 DNA: TGTGCCAGCAGCGATGAGAGGAGCTCCTACAATGAGCAGTTCTTC
J gene: TRBJ2-5; V gene: TRBV2; clone size: -; D gene: TRBD2; CDR3 protein: CASRRAGGSQETQYF; CDR3 DNA: TGTGCCAGCAGGAGGGCGGGAGGGTCCCAAGAGACCCAGTACTTC
J gene: TRBJ1-6; V gene: TRBV21-1; clone size: -; D gene: -; CDR3 protein: CASSKHRTGPDSPLHF; CDR3 DNA: TGTGCCAGCAGCAAGCACCGGACAGGCCCGGACTCACCCCTCCACTTT
J gene: TRBJ1-1; V gene: TRBV5-1; clone size: -; D gene: -; CDR3 protein: CASSLVTGTTEAFF; CDR3 DNA: TGCGCCAGCAGCTTGGTCACAGGGACCACTGAAGCTTTCTTT
J gene: TRBJ1-2; V gene: TRBV5-1; clone size: -; D gene: -; CDR3 protein: CASSVIPGQGYGYTF; CDR3 DNA: TGCGCCAGCAGCGTGATCCCCGGGCAGGGCTATGGCTACACCTTC
J gene: TRBJ2-1; V gene: TRBV5-1; clone size: -; D gene: -; CDR3 protein: CASSGSGSYNEQFF; CDR3 DNA: TGCGCCAGCAGTGGCAGCGGCTCCTACAATGAGCAGTTCTTC